This T cell receptor beta chain was captured by sequencing in a study of T-cell reconstitution after alpha-beta-depleted transplantation in children. The CDR3 is 13 residues long. Trimming left V 1 base short and J 4 bases short, with 6 bases between. Germline-derived CDR1 and CDR2 are LGHDT and YNNKEL (reference sequence). This clonotype has ten or more counts. Library preparation (for TCRbeta) was performed with unique molecular identifiers. TCRdb analysed the PCR reads with MiXCR anew, one entry per CDR3 protein. The sample has 29,000 or so distinct CDR3 sequences; 6.3% are singletons. Here the sequenced sample was PBMCs, mostly from graft donor cells, taken 180 days after TCRalphabeta/CD19-depleted stem cell transplant. The sequence was obtained from a male patient between 10 and 17 years old who had a stem cell transplant for acute myeloid leukemia, so the T cells may come from the graft donor. This rearrangement joins TRBV3-1 to TRBJ2-3; tentative D call: TRBD2 (5 bases). The CDR3 DNA sequence: TGTGCCAGCAGCCAAGGACTACCAGATACGCAGTATTTT. It yields the protein CASSQGLPDTQYF.